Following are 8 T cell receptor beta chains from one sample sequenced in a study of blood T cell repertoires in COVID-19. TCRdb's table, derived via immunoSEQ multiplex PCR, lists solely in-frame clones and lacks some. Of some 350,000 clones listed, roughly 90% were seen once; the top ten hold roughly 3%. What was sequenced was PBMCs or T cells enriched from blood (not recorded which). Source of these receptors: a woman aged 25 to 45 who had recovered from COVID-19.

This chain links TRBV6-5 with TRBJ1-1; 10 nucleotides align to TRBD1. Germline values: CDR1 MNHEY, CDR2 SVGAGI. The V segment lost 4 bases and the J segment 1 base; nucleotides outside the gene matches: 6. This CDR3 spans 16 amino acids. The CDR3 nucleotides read TGTGCCAGCAGTTCCACTCGGACAGGGGGGAACACTGAAGCTTTCTTT. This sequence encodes CASSSTRTGGNTEAFF.

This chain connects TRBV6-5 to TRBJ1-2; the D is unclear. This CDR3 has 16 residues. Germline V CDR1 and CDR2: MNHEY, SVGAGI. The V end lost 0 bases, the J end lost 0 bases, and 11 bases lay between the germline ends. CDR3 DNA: TGTGCCAGCAGTTACTCGAGGGATCGTGCTAACTATGGCTACACCTTC. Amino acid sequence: CASSYSRDRANYGYTF.

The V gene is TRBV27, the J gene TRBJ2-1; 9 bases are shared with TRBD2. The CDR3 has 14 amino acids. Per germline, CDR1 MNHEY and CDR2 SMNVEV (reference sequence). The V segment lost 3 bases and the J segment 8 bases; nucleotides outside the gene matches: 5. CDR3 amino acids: CASSFRGGDDEQFF. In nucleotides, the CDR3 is TGTGCCAGCAGTTTCCGCGGGGGGGACGATGAGCAGTTCTTC.

CDR3 nucleotides: TGTGCCAGTAGCCAATTTACTTACTACGAGCAGTACTTC. Its translation: CASSQFTYYEQYF. The V gene is TRBV19, the J gene TRBJ2-7; D uncertain. CDR1 is LNHDA, CDR2 SQIVND, per germline (reference sequence). V was shortened by 6 bases and J by 3 bases, with 12 bases between the two germline ends. This CDR3 is built from 13 residues. Full variable domain (remainder filled in from reference TRBV19 and TRBJ2-7): DGGITQSPKYLFRKEGQNVTLSCEQNLNHDAMYWYRQDPGQGLRLIYYSQIVNDFQKGDIAEGYSVSREKKESFPLTVTSAQKNPTAFYLCASSQFTYYEQYFGPGTRLTVT.

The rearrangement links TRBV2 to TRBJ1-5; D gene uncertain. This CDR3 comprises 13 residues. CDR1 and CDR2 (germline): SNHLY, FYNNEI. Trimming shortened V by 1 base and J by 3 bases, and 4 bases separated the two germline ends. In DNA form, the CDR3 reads TGTGCCAGCAGTGAAGGGCCCAATCAGCCCCAGCATTTT. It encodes CASSEGPNQPQHF.

CDR3 DNA: TGTGCCACGCTCCCCCACTCGACGGGGACCGGGGAGCTGTTTTTT. Amino acid sequence: CATLPHSTGTGELFF. The gene calls are TRBV28 and TRBJ2-2, with D maybe TRBD2 (5 bases). This CDR3 region has 15 residues. V dropped 10 bases and J dropped 5 bases, with 20 bases sitting between them. Germline CDR1 is MDHEN and CDR2 is SYDVKM.

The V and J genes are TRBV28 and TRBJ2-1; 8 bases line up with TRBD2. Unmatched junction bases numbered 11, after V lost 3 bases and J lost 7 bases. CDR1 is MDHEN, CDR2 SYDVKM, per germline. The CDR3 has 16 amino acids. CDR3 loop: CASSFSISGRWNEQFF. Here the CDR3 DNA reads TGTGCCAGCAGTTTTTCGATAAGCGGGAGATGGAATGAGCAGTTCTTC.

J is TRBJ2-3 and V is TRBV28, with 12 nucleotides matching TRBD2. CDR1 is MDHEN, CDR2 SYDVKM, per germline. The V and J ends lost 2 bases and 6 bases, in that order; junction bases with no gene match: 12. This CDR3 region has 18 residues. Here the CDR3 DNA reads TGTGCCAGCAGTTTAAAACTCTGGACTAGCGGGGAGGGTGATACGCAGTATTTT. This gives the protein CASSLKLWTSGEGDTQYF. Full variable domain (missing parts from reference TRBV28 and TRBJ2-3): DVKVTQSSRYLVKRTGEKVFLECVQDMDHENMFWYRQDPGLGLRLIYFSYDVKMKEKGDIPEGYSVSREKKERFSLILESASTNQTSMYLCASSLKLWTSGEGDTQYFGPGTRLTVL.